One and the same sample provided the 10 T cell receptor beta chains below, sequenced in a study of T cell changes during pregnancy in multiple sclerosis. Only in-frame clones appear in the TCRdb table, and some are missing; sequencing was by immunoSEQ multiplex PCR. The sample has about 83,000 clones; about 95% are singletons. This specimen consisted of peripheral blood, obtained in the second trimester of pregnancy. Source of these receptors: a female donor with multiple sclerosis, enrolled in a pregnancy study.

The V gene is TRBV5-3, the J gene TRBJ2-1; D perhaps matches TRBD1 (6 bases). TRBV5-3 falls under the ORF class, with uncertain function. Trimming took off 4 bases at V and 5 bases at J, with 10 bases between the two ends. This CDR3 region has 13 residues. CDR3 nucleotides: TGTGCCAGAAGCCTGGACAGAGACAATGAGCAGTTCTTC. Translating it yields CARSLDRDNEQFF.

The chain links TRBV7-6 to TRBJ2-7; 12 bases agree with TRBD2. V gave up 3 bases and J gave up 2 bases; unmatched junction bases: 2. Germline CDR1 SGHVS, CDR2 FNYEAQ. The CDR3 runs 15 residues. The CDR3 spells CASSLTSGGTYEQYF. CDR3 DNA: TGTGCCAGCAGCTTGACTAGCGGGGGAACCTACGAGCAGTACTTC.

DNA for the CDR3: TGCAGCGCTGGGACAGGGGGTTTAGCTGAAGCTTTCTTT. This sequence encodes CSAGTGGLAEAFF. The chain recombines TRBV29-1 with TRBJ1-1; TRBD1 agrees at 11 bases. J gave up 6 bases and V 7 bases, and 7 bases lay outside the gene matches. The CDR3 is 13 residues long. Germline V lookup: CDR1 SQVTM, CDR2 ANQGSEA.

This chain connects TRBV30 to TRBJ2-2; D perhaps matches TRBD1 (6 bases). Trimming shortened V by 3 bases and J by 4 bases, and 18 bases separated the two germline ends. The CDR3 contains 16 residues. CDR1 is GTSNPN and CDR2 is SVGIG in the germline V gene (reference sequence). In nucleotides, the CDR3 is TGTGCCTGGAGCCCTATCGGGACATACCGCACCGGGGAGCTGTTTTTT. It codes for CAWSPIGTYRTGELFF.

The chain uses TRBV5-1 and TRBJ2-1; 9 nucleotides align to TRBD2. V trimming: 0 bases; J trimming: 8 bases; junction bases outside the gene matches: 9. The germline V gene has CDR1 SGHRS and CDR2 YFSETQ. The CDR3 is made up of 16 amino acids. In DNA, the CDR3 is TGCGCCAGCAGCTTGGAGGGTAGCGGGAGCATGCATGAGCAGTTCTTC. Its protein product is CASSLEGSGSMHEQFF. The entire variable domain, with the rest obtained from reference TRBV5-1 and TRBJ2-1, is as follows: KAGVTQTPRYLIKTRGQQVTLSCSPISGHRSVSWYQQTPGQGLQFLFEYFSETQRNKGNFPGRFSGRQFSNSRSEMNVSTLELGDSALYLCASSLEGSGSMHEQFFGPGTRLTVL.

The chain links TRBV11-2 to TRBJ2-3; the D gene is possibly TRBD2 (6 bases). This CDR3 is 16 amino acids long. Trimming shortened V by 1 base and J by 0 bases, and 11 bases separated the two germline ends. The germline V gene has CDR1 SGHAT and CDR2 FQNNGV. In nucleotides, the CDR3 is TGTGCCAGCAGCTTAGGTCAGCGGGTAAGCACAGATACGCAGTATTTT. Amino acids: CASSLGQRVSTDTQYF. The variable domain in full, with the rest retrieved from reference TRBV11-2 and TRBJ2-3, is EAGVAQSPRYKIIEKRQSVAFWCNPISGHATLYWYQQILGQGPKLLIQFQNNGVVDDSQLPKDRFSAERLKGVDSTLKIQPAKLEDSAVYLCASSLGQRVSTDTQYFGPGTRLTVL.

CDR3 residues: CASRQVVSTEAFF. The CDR3 DNA sequence: TGTGCCAGTAGGCAGGTTGTGAGCACTGAAGCTTTCTTT. The rearrangement uses TRBV19 and TRBJ1-1; D is unclear. The CDR3 contains 13 residues. V lost 6 bases and J 4 bases, leaving 12 bases between the germline ends. The germline gives CDR1 LNHDA, CDR2 SQIVND (reference sequence).

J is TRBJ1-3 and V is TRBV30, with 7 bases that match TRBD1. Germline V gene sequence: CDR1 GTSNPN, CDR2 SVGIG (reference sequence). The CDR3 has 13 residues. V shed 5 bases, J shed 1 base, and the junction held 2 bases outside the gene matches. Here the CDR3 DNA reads TGTGCCTGGGGGACAGAGTCTGGAAACACCATATATTTT. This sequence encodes CAWGTESGNTIYF.

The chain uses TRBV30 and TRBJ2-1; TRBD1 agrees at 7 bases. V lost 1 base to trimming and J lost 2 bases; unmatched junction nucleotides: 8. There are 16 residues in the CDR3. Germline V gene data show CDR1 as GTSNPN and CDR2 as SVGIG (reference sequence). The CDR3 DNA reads TGTGCCTGGAGTGCTACCAATGGACAGGCCTACAATGAGCAGTTCTTC. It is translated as CAWSATNGQAYNEQFF. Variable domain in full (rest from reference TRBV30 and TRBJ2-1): SQTIHQWPATLVQPVGSPLSLECTVEGTSNPNLYWYRQAAGRGLQLLFYSVGIGQISSEVPQNLSASRPQDRQFILSSKKLLLSDSGFYLCAWSATNGQAYNEQFFGPGTRLTVL.

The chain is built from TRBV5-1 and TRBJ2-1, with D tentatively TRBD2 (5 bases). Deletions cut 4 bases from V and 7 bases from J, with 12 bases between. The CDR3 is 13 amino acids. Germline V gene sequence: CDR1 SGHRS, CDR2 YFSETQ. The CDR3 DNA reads TGCGCCAGCAGCCCGATTTGGGAGAATGAGCAGTTCTTC. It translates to CASSPIWENEQFF.